Following are 6 T cell receptor beta chains from one sample sequenced in a study of T cell responses to AZD1222 COVID-19 vaccine. Only in-frame clones appear in the TCRdb table, and some are missing; sequencing was by immunoSEQ multiplex PCR. The data contain under 150,000 clones, roughly nine tenths of them seen just once; the ten biggest clones take up more than 3%. The sample consisted of peripheral blood, taken on day 0 of AZD1222 vaccination. The receptors were gathered from an adult in good health.

The chain has TRBV9 and TRBJ2-1; D is possibly TRBD2 (6 bases). V lost 4 bases to trimming and J lost 1 base, with 18 bases between them. The CDR3 is 17 amino acids. Germline V gives CDR1 SGDLS, CDR2 YYNGEE. CDR3 amino acids: CASSPNPAGRSYNEQFF. CDR3 nucleotides: TGTGCCAGCAGCCCCAATCCCGCGGGAAGATCCTACAATGAGCAGTTCTTC.

Turning to this clone: Because the CDR3's place on the DNA is in doubt, the DNA is left out and the CDR3 is given as listed by TCRdb. The chain links TRBV21-1 to TRBJ2-7; TRBD1, the table's D call, was not compared with the DNA. TRBV21-1 constitutes a pseudogene. The CDR3 sequence runs 17 residues, both termini included. CDR3 protein: CASSKSWAVGAPDEQYF.

A single count supports this clone. The chain combines TRBV30 with TRBJ1-4; D remains ambiguous. This CDR3 has 14 residues. V lost 2 bases, J lost 8 bases, and 15 bases lay in between. CDR1 and CDR2 (germline): GTSNPN, SVGIG (reference sequence). The chain's CDR3 is CAWSSGRELEKLFF. CDR3 sequence (DNA): TGTGCCTGGAGTTCTGGCCGGGAGTTGGAAAAACTGTTTTTT.

The chain couples TRBV14 to TRBJ2-3; 9 bases agree with TRBD2. Trimming at V came to 4 bases and at J to 14 bases, leaving 13 bases not matched to a gene. Germline lookup yields CDR1 SGHDN and CDR2 FVKESK. The CDR3 consists of 14 residues. The CDR3 spells CASSPRVAGDQAYF. Written as DNA, the CDR3 is TGTGCCAGCAGCCCCCGGGTAGCGGGGGACCAGGCGTATTTT.

The gene calls are TRBV6-5 and TRBJ2-7; 8 bases agree with TRBD1. J gave up 6 bases and V 4 bases, and 11 bases lay outside the gene matches. Germline V gene sequence: CDR1 MNHEY, CDR2 SVGAGI. The CDR3 loop spans 15 amino acids. The CDR3 loop is CASSLTGTGESEQYF. The CDR3 DNA follows: TGTGCCAGCAGTTTAACCGGGACAGGAGAGTCCGAGCAGTACTTC.

This clone was counted a few times. This chain joins TRBV6-4 and TRBJ2-7; TRBD2 aligns across 9 bases. The CDR3 spans 16 residues. Germline CDR1 and CDR2: MRHNA and SNTAGT. Trimming took 8 bases from V and 0 from J; bases not matched to a gene: 11. CDR3 sequence (DNA): TGTGCCAGCGAACGTAGCGGGGGCTTTAGCTCCTACGAGCAGTACTTC. Translation: CASERSGGFSSYEQYF.